One and the same sample provided the 13 T cell receptor beta chains below, sequenced in a study of identifying expanded T cells in peripheral blood. The repertoire was sequenced with immunoSEQ multiplex PCR; TCRdb's copy has only in-frame clones and lacks some. The sample holds some 130,000 clones, 86% seen once. The specimen was blood. These receptors originate from a person aged 18-70 years in good health.

The rearrangement links TRBV7-9 to TRBJ2-1; D is unresolved. The germline V gene has CDR1 SEHNR and CDR2 FQNEAQ (reference sequence). V lost 7 bases to trimming and J lost 8 bases, with 15 bases between them. There are 13 residues in the CDR3. The CDR3 sequence is CASTKPAFDEQFF. The CDR3 DNA follows: TGTGCCAGCACCAAACCCGCGTTTGATGAGCAGTTCTTC.

This sequence joins TRBV14 and TRBJ2-3; D call uncertain. Germline-derived CDR1 and CDR2 are SGHDN and FVKESK. The length of the CDR3 is 11 residues. V was pared by 6 bases and J by 1 base, with 2 bases between. The chain's CDR3 is CASSRTDTQYF. The CDR3 region has the DNA TGTGCCAGCAGTCGCACAGATACGCAGTATTTT.

This chain joins TRBV18 and TRBJ2-7; 9 nucleotides line up with TRBD2. The CDR3 totals 14 residues. V trimming: 3 bases; J trimming: 2 bases; junction bases outside the gene matches: 2. CDR1 is KGHSH and CDR2 is LQKENI in the germline V gene. For the CDR3, the DNA is TGTGCCAGCTCACCGGCTAGCGGGGCCTACGAGCAGTACTTC. It yields the protein CASSPASGAYEQYF.

The chain is built from TRBV5-1 and TRBJ2-1, with TRBD2 identical over 8 bases. The CDR3 loop spans 14 amino acids. The germline V gene encodes CDR1 SGHRS and CDR2 YFSETQ. With V trimmed by 2 bases and J by 3 bases, 1 base remained unmatched. DNA of the CDR3: TGCGCCAGCAGCTTAAGCGGGAGCTACAATGAGCAGTTCTTC. Residues: CASSLSGSYNEQFF. Filled out from reference TRBV5-1 and TRBJ2-1, the complete variable domain reads KAGVTQTPRYLIKTRGQQVTLSCSPISGHRSVSWYQQTPGQGLQFLFEYFSETQRNKGNFPGRFSGRQFSNSRSEMNVSTLELGDSALYLCASSLSGSYNEQFFGPGTRLTVL.

The V gene is TRBV28, the J gene TRBJ1-4; D is undetermined. V dropped 8 bases and J dropped 3 bases, with 10 bases sitting between them. CDR3 size: 13 residues. Germline assignment: CDR1 MDHEN and CDR2 SYDVKM. DNA of the CDR3: TGTGCCAGCCGGAGGGAGTCTAATGAAAAACTGTTTTTT. Translating it yields CASRRESNEKLFF.

V gene TRBV7-8 combines with J gene TRBJ1-1; TRBD1 aligns across 7 bases. Germline V gene data show CDR1 as SGHVS and CDR2 as FQNEAQ. The V gene end was trimmed by 4 bases and the J gene end by 3 bases; junction bases not matched to a gene: 14. The CDR3 runs 17 residues. CDR3 coding DNA: TGTGCCAGCAGCTCGAGGACAGGAATTATGAGGGACACTGAAGCTTTCTTT. Its protein is CASSSRTGIMRDTEAFF.

This chain joins TRBV9 and TRBJ1-1; D not certain. CDR3 length: 13 amino acids. V was cut by 0 bases and J by 3 bases, with 6 bases left in between. Germline V gene sequence: CDR1 SGDLS, CDR2 YYNGEE. CDR3 loop: CASSVVAHTEAFF. The CDR3 nucleotides are TGTGCCAGCAGCGTAGTGGCCCACACTGAAGCTTTCTTT.

J is TRBJ1-6 and V is TRBV4-2, with D unresolved. Looked up from germline, CDR1 is LGHNA and CDR2 is YNFKEQ. V shed 0 bases and J shed 8 bases, with 5 bases lying between them. CDR3 length equals 13 residues. CDR3 residues: CASSQDVYSPLHF. The CDR3 DNA sequence: TGTGCCAGCAGCCAAGATGTCTATTCACCCCTCCACTTT.

The V gene is TRBV20-1, the J gene TRBJ1-1; 8 bases match TRBD1. V shed 7 bases, J shed 10 bases, and the junction held 8 bases outside the gene matches. The CDR3 totals 11 residues. The germline gives CDR1 DFQATT, CDR2 SNEGSKA (reference sequence). The CDR3 protein is CSEDREVGAFF. CDR3 in DNA: TGCAGTGAGGACAGGGAGGTGGGAGCTTTCTTT.

CDR3 sequence: CASTTQGRGGTEAFF. Here the CDR3 DNA reads TGTGCCAGCACCACCCAAGGCCGGGGTGGCACTGAAGCTTTCTTT. The chain is built from TRBV6-5 and TRBJ1-1; D not resolved. Between the trimmed V and J ends, which lost 7 bases and 4 bases, there was a span of 19 bases. This CDR3 has 15 amino acids. The germline V gene has CDR1 MNHEY and CDR2 SVGAGI.

The chain couples TRBV7-2 to TRBJ2-7; D is undetermined. The CDR3 contains 14 residues. Trimming stripped 1 base from V and 0 bases from J, with 7 bases between. Germline loops: CDR1 SGHTA, CDR2 FQGNSA. Written as DNA, the CDR3 is TGTGCCAGCAGCTTAGGTCTCAGCTCCTACGAGCAGTACTTC. It encodes CASSLGLSSYEQYF.

This clone has more than one count but fewer than ten. The V and J genes are TRBV30 and TRBJ1-1, with 7 bases matching TRBD1. V dropped 3 bases and J dropped 3; count of bases not matched to a gene: 1. Germline CDR1 reads GTSNPN; CDR2 reads SVGIG (reference sequence). The CDR3 is 12 residues long. CDR3 amino acids: CAWRQGHTEAFF. The CDR3 bases are TGTGCCTGGAGACAGGGGCACACTGAAGCTTTCTTT. Complete variable domain (other parts from reference TRBV30 and TRBJ1-1): SQTIHQWPATLVQPVGSPLSLECTVEGTSNPNLYWYRQAAGRGLQLLFYSVGIGQISSEVPQNLSASRPQDRQFILSSKKLLLSDSGFYLCAWRQGHTEAFFGQGTRLTVV.

V is TRBV5-4 and J is TRBJ2-1; 7 nucleotides match TRBD2. Germline CDR1 SGHNT, CDR2 YYREEE (reference sequence). V dropped 3 bases and J dropped 6; count of bases not matched to a gene: 12. The CDR3 has 16 residues. The CDR3 DNA reads as TGTGCCAGCAGCTCCCAGCCTAGCGGTCCTTCCAATGAGCAGTTCTTC. Encoded protein: CASSSQPSGPSNEQFF.